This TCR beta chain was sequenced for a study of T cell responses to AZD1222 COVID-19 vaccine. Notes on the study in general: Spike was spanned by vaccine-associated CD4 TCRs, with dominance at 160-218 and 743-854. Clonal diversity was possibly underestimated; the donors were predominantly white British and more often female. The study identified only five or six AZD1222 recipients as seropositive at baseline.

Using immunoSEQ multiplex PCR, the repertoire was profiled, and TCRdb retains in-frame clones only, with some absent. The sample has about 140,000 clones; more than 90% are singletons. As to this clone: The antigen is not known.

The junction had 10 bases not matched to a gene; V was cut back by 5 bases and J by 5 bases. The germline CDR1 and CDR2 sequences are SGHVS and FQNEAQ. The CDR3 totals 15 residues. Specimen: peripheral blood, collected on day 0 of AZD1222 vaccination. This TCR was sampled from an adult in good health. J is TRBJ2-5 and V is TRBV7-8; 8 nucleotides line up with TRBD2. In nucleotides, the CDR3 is TGTGCCAGCAGCCCCAGAGGAGCTAGCGGGGAGACCCAGTACTTC. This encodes CASSPRGASGETQYF.